Listed below are T cell receptor beta chains from one sample, sequenced in a study of T cell responses to AZD1222 COVID-19 vaccine. TCRdb's copy holds only in-frame clones and misses some; the assay was immunoSEQ multiplex PCR. This table has 95,000 to 100,000 clones, less than 90% appearing once. The sequencing used peripheral blood, collected on day 0 of AZD1222 vaccination. The receptor set was obtained from an adult in good health. The CDR3 runs from the conserved cysteine through the conserved F or W. A D gene is named only where the DNA matches it firmly. The size of a clone is reported for some rows only, either as once, few or many, or as a class for expanded clones.

D: -; J: TRBJ1-4; V: TRBV5-5; size: -; CDR3: CASSSGTENEKLFF; DNA: TGTGCCAGCAGTTCCGGGACGGAGAATGAAAAACTGTTTTTT
D: TRBD1; J: TRBJ1-4; V: TRBV6-5; size: -; CDR3: CASRILQGDEKLFF; DNA: TGTGCCAGCCGTATATTGCAGGGGGATGAAAAACTGTTTTTT
D: TRBD2; J: TRBJ2-1; V: TRBV18; size: -; CDR3: CASSEGLAGGASLF; DNA: TGTGCCAGCTCAGAGGGACTAGCGGGAGGTGCTTCCCTCTTC
D: -; J: TRBJ1-1; V: TRBV6-4; size: -; CDR3: CASSPRENTEAFF; DNA: TGTGCCAGCAGCCCCAGAGAGAACACTGAAGCTTTCTTT
D: -; J: TRBJ2-1; V: TRBV7-2; size: -; CDR3: CASSLGYNGQFF; DNA: TGTGCCAGCAGCTTAGGGTACAATGGGCAGTTCTTC
D: TRBD1; J: TRBJ2-7; V: TRBV28; size: -; CDR3: CASRYDGTGRLYEQYF; DNA: TGTGCCAGCAGATATGACGGGACAGGGAGACTATACGAGCAGTACTTC
D: TRBD2; J: TRBJ2-5; V: TRBV7-2; size: once; CDR3: CASSPRLAGETQYF; DNA: TGTGCCAGCAGCCCCCGACTAGCGGGAGAGACCCAGTACTTC
D: TRBD2; J: TRBJ2-1; V: TRBV2; size: -; CDR3: CASSGQGRETEQFF; DNA: TGTGCCAGCAGTGGGCAAGGGCGGGAGACTGAGCAGTTCTTC
D: TRBD2; J: TRBJ2-7; V: TRBV5-1; size: -; CDR3: CASSLAAGEIYEQYF; DNA: TGCGCCAGCAGCTTGGCAGCGGGAGAGATCTACGAGCAGTACTTC
D: TRBD2; J: TRBJ2-1; V: TRBV19; size: -; CDR3: CASSRLAGGNSEQFF; DNA: TGTGCCAGTAGTAGACTAGCGGGAGGTAATAGTGAGCAGTTCTTC
D: TRBD1; J: TRBJ2-1; V: TRBV3-1/TRBV3-2; size: -; CDR3: CASSRNRDRYNEQFF; DNA: TGTGCCAGCAGCCGGAACCGGGACAGATACAATGAGCAGTTCTTC
D: TRBD1; J: TRBJ2-1; V: TRBV5-6; size: medium-sized; CDR3: CASSAYTGTGEIYNEQFF; DNA: TGTGCCAGCAGCGCGTATACCGGGACAGGGGAAATTTACAATGAGCAGTTCTTC
D: -; J: TRBJ2-7; V: TRBV5-1; size: -; CDR3: CASSLEGNNYERQYF; DNA: TGCGCCAGCAGCTTGGAGGGAAATAACTACGAGCGGCAGTACTTC
D: -; J: TRBJ2-5; V: TRBV19; size: few; CDR3: CASSSVALETQYF; DNA: TGTGCCAGTAGTTCCGTTGCATTGGAGACCCAGTACTTC
D: -; J: TRBJ1-2; V: TRBV6-5; size: -; CDR3: CASSYRPSDGYTF; DNA: TGTGCCAGCAGTTACAGGCCCTCGGATGGCTACACCTTC
D: -; J: TRBJ1-1; V: TRBV29-1; size: once; CDR3: CSVEENTEAFF; DNA: TGCAGCGTTGAAGAAAACACTGAAGCTTTCTTT
D: TRBD1; J: TRBJ1-2; V: TRBV27; size: once; CDR3: CASSLSSQGAYYGYTF; DNA: TGTGCCAGCAGTTTATCGAGCCAGGGGGCGTACTATGGCTACACCTTC
D: -; J: TRBJ2-7; V: TRBV11-2; size: once; CDR3: CASSLSDGVSYEQYF; DNA: TGTGCCAGCAGCTTATCGGACGGAGTATCCTACGAGCAGTACTTC
D: TRBD1; J: TRBJ1-4; V: TRBV5-1; size: -; CDR3: CASSLAQGNEKLFF; DNA: TGCGCCAGCAGCTTGGCACAGGGGAATGAAAAACTGTTTTTT
D: -; J: TRBJ1-1; V: TRBV7-2; size: -; CDR3: CASSFFNTEAFF; DNA: TGTGCCAGCAGCTTTTTCAACACTGAAGCTTTCTTT
D: -; J: TRBJ1-3; V: TRBV3-1/TRBV3-2; size: -; CDR3: CASSYGTDATGNTIYF; DNA: TGTGCCAGCAGCTATGGGACGGACGCTACTGGAAACACCATATATTTT
D: -; J: TRBJ1-4; V: TRBV7-9; size: -; CDR3: CASSFGRDEKLFF; DNA: TGTGCCAGCAGCTTTGGCCGTGACGAAAAACTGTTTTTT
D: -; J: TRBJ2-4; V: TRBV3-1/TRBV3-2; size: -; CDR3: CASSQGLLQGQNIQYF; DNA: TGTGCCAGCAGCCAAGGGTTATTACAGGGACAAAACATTCAGTACTTC
D: -; J: TRBJ1-1; V: TRBV4-1; size: -; CDR3: CASSQVFPSPAEAFF; DNA: TGCGCCAGCAGCCAAGTATTTCCAAGTCCCGCTGAAGCTTTCTTT
D: -; J: TRBJ1-2; V: TRBV10-3; size: -; CDR3: CAISEEGFYGYTF; DNA: TGTGCCATCAGTGAGGAGGGGTTCTATGGCTACACCTTC
D: -; J: TRBJ2-7; V: TRBV6-5; size: -; CDR3: CASSPQGGAGYEQYF; DNA: TGTGCCAGCAGTCCGCAGGGAGGCGCGGGGTACGAGCAGTACTTC
D: -; J: TRBJ2-3; V: TRBV3-1/TRBV3-2; size: -; CDR3: CASSPEPGATDTQYF; DNA: TGTGCCAGCAGCCCCGAGCCCGGGGCCACAGATACGCAGTATTTT
D: -; J: TRBJ2-7; V: TRBV11-2; size: -; CDR3: CASSWGRGSYEQYF; DNA: TGTGCCAGCAGCTGGGGGCGAGGGTCCTACGAGCAGTACTTC
D: -; J: TRBJ2-1; V: TRBV10-1; size: many; CDR3: CASSESVDEQFF; DNA: TGCGCCAGCAGTGAGTCGGTGGATGAGCAGTTCTTC
D: TRBD2; J: TRBJ2-7; V: TRBV5-4; size: -; CDR3: CASPSGLADSYEQYF; DNA: TGTGCCAGCCCAAGCGGACTAGCGGACTCCTACGAGCAGTACTTC
D: TRBD1; J: TRBJ1-5; V: TRBV19; size: -; CDR3: CASSVRQGNQPQHF; DNA: TGTGCCAGTAGTGTCCGACAGGGGAATCAGCCCCAGCATTTT
D: -; J: TRBJ1-2; V: TRBV7-2; size: -; CDR3: CASSLEGGRGYTF; DNA: TGTGCCAGCAGCTTAGAAGGGGGTCGTGGCTACACCTTC
D: -; J: TRBJ1-5; V: TRBV3-1/TRBV3-2; size: few; CDR3: CASSQDWAGGNQPQHF; DNA: TGTGCCAGCAGCCAAGATTGGGCAGGGGGCAATCAGCCCCAGCATTTT
D: -; J: TRBJ1-1; V: TRBV7-9; size: -; CDR3: CASSLTPPDIEAFF; DNA: TGTGCCAGCAGCTTAACCCCCCCCGATATTGAAGCTTTCTTT
D: -; J: TRBJ2-7; V: TRBV6-1; size: -; CDR3: CASSEYFGGSSYEQYF; DNA: TGTGCCAGCAGTGAATATTTCGGCGGCAGCTCCTACGAGCAGTACTTC
D: -; J: TRBJ1-6; V: TRBV11-2; size: -; CDR3: CASSLERSSPLHF; DNA: TGTGCCAGCAGCTTAGAGAGGTCGTCACCCCTCCACTTT
D: TRBD2; J: TRBJ2-7; V: TRBV19; size: -; CDR3: CASSVVGTSGRVTYEQYF; DNA: TGTGCCAGTAGTGTAGTAGGGACTAGCGGGAGGGTAACCTACGAGCAGTACTTC
D: -; J: TRBJ2-3; V: TRBV9; size: -; CDR3: CASGEISTDTQYF; DNA: TGTGCCAGCGGGGAAATCAGCACAGATACGCAGTATTTT
D: -; J: TRBJ2-7; V: TRBV3-1/TRBV3-2; size: -; CDR3: CASSQGVQGRSSEQYF; DNA: TGTGCCAGCAGCCAAGGGGTACAGGGCCGGTCCTCCGAGCAGTACTTC
D: -; J: TRBJ1-2; V: TRBV6-2/TRBV6-3; size: -; CDR3: CASSYSRGILNYGYTF; DNA: TGTGCCAGCAGTTACTCACGGGGGATCCTTAACTATGGCTACACCTTC
D: TRBD1; J: TRBJ1-3; V: TRBV28; size: -; CDR3: CASSSRQGASGNTIYF; DNA: TGTGCCAGCAGTTCCCGACAGGGGGCGTCTGGAAACACCATATATTTT
D: -; J: TRBJ1-6; V: TRBV20-1; size: -; CDR3: CSANDRLGPYNSPLHF; DNA: TGCAGCGCTAATGATCGGTTAGGACCCTATAATTCACCCCTCCACTTT
D: -; J: TRBJ2-5; V: TRBV7-9; size: -; CDR3: CASSLGDRYQETQYF; DNA: TGTGCCAGCAGCTTAGGCGACAGGTACCAAGAGACCCAGTACTTC
D: TRBD2; J: TRBJ2-7; V: TRBV4-1; size: -; CDR3: CASSQDLSGGSYEQYF; DNA: TGCGCCAGCAGCCAAGATCTCTCGGGAGGCTCCTACGAGCAGTACTTC
D: TRBD1; J: TRBJ2-7; V: TRBV12-5; size: -; CDR3: CASDPDRGYEQYF; DNA: TGTGCTAGTGATCCAGACAGGGGGTACGAGCAGTACTTC
D: -; J: TRBJ1-2; V: TRBV5-1; size: -; CDR3: CASSLAGGVPNYGYTF; DNA: TGCGCCAGCAGCTTGGCCGGCGGGGTTCCTAACTATGGCTACACCTTC
D: -; J: TRBJ1-1; V: TRBV7-2; size: -; CDR3: CASTFTDARDTEAFF; DNA: TGTGCCAGCACTTTTACGGATGCCCGGGACACTGAAGCTTTCTTT
D: -; J: TRBJ2-7; V: TRBV6-1; size: -; CDR3: CASSGAGTIRAYEQYF; DNA: TGTGCCAGCAGTGGGGCTGGAACAATCAGGGCATACGAGCAGTACTTC
D: TRBD2; J: TRBJ2-6; V: TRBV5-4; size: -; CDR3: CASSSAGAGANVLTF; DNA: TGTGCCAGCAGCTCAGCGGGAGCTGGGGCCAACGTCCTGACTTTC
D: -; J: TRBJ2-2; V: TRBV6-5; size: -; CDR3: CASRSEQLNTGELFF; DNA: TGTGCCAGCAGGAGTGAACAGTTGAACACCGGGGAGCTGTTTTTT
D: TRBD1; J: TRBJ1-5; V: TRBV19; size: -; CDR3: CASSTGTGSYQPQHF; DNA: TGTGCCAGTAGTACCGGGACAGGCTCGTATCAGCCCCAGCATTTT
D: -; J: TRBJ1-1; V: TRBV7-6; size: -; CDR3: CASSSNWGLEAFF; DNA: TGTGCCAGCAGCTCCAATTGGGGGCTTGAAGCTTTCTTT
D: -; J: TRBJ1-5; V: TRBV28; size: -; CDR3: CASSFLKRGNQPQHF; DNA: TGTGCCAGCAGTTTTTTGAAGCGAGGCAATCAGCCCCAGCATTTT
D: TRBD2; J: TRBJ2-1; V: TRBV7-3; size: -; CDR3: CASSLGLEYNEQFF; DNA: TGTGCCAGCAGCTTAGGACTAGAATACAATGAGCAGTTCTTC
D: TRBD2; J: TRBJ2-7; V: TRBV27; size: few; CDR3: CASSSPTSGTYEQYF; DNA: TGTGCCAGCAGTTCCCCCACTAGCGGGACCTACGAGCAGTACTTC
D: -; J: TRBJ2-7; V: TRBV5-4; size: -; CDR3: CASSLRGVGSYEQYF; DNA: TGTGCCAGCAGTCTAAGGGGTGTTGGGTCCTACGAGCAGTACTTC
D: TRBD2; J: TRBJ2-7; V: TRBV11-2; size: -; CDR3: CASSLGVSGAYEQYF; DNA: TGTGCCAGCAGCTTAGGGGTTAGCGGGGCCTACGAGCAGTACTTC
D: -; J: TRBJ1-2; V: TRBV10-2; size: -; CDR3: CASSESGRVYGYTF; DNA: TGCGCCAGCAGTGAGAGTGGGAGGGTCTATGGCTACACCTTC
D: -; J: TRBJ2-3; V: TRBV18; size: -; CDR3: CASSPGRGGTDTQYF; DNA: TGTGCCAGCTCACCGGGGCGGGGTGGCACAGATACGCAGTATTTT
D: TRBD1; J: TRBJ1-6; V: TRBV7-2; size: once; CDR3: CASSLASTGGGGSPLHF; DNA: TGTGCCAGCAGCTTAGCATCTACAGGGGGAGGGGGTTCACCCCTCCACTTT